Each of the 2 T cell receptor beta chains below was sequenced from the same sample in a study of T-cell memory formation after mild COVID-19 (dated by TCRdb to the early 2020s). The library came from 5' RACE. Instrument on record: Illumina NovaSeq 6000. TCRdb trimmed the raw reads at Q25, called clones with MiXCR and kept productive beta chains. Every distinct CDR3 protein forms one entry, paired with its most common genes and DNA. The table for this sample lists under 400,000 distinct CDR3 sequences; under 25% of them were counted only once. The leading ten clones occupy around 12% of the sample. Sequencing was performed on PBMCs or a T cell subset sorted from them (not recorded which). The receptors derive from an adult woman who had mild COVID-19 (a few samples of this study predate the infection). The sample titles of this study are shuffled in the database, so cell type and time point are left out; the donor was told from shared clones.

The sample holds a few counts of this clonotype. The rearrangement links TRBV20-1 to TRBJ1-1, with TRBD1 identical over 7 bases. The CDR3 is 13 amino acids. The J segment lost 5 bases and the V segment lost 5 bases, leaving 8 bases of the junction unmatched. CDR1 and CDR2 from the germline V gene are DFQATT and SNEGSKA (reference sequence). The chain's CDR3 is CSAVGTGVTEAFF. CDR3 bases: TGCAGTGCTGTCGGTACAGGGGTTACTGAAGCTTTCTTT.

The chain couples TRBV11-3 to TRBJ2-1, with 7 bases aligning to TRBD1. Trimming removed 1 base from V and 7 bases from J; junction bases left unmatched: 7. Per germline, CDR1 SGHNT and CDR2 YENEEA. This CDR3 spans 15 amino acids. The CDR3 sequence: CASSLGQGSQNEQFF. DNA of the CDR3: TGTGCCAGCAGCTTAGGACAGGGATCCCAGAATGAGCAGTTCTTC.